This T cell receptor (beta chain) was identified during a study of early T cells in non-severe SARS-CoV-2 infection. TCRdb re-analysed the 5' RACE reads in MiXCR, keeping a single row per CDR3 protein. This sample has under 70,000 distinct CDR3 sequences, with 5.6% found just once. CDR1 is SGHRS and CDR2 is YFSETQ in the germline V gene. The CDR3 spans 12 residues. The V gene end was trimmed by 4 bases and the J gene end by 5 bases; junction bases not matched to a gene: 3. In its sample, this clonotype was seen many times. The chain recombines TRBV5-1 with TRBJ2-7; TRBD1 matches at 7 bases. This clonotype was sampled from an adult who was a healthcare worker with PCR-confirmed SARS-CoV-2 infection or an uninfected control (not recorded which). Sequencing input: whole blood. The CDR3 sequence is CASSKGADEQYF. DNA for the CDR3: TGCGCCAGCAGCAAGGGGGCGGACGAGCAGTACTTC. The whole variable domain, filled in from reference TRBV5-1 and TRBJ2-7, reads KAGVTQTPRYLIKTRGQQVTLSCSPISGHRSVSWYQQTPGQGLQFLFEYFSETQRNKGNFPGRFSGRQFSNSRSEMNVSTLELGDSALYLCASSKGADEQYFGPGTRLTVT.